This T cell receptor beta chain was recorded in a study of T cell repertoires in cytomegalovirus infection. Study-level points and caveats: The cumulative frequency of public TCR beta families distinguished individuals who carried CMV together with the relevant HLA.

This CDR3 comprises 15 residues. The V segment lost 0 bases and the J segment 10 bases; nucleotides outside the gene matches: 11. Germline CDR1 reads MGHRA; CDR2 reads YSYEKL. TCRdb passed the reads through MiXCR, listing each CDR3 protein once. The sample gives some 900,000 distinct CDR3 sequences, 30% to 35% of which show up once; about an eighth is in the top ten. A word on this clonotype: Its antigen remains unknown.

This specimen was cultured CD8+ T cells from PBMCs, taken from culture after CMV antigen stimulation. This clonotype was sampled from a human donor in good health (CMV status not recorded). Some clones in this sample may be carry-over from other donors' samples. The chain carries TRBV4-1 and TRBJ1-2; 7 nucleotides line up with TRBD1. The CDR3 DNA sequence: TGCGCCAGCAGCCAAGATTCCGGGACAGTACGTGACTACACCTTC. It codes for CASSQDSGTVRDYTF.